The source of this T cell receptor (beta chain) is a study of T cell responses to AZD1222 COVID-19 vaccine. General observations from the study: Repertoire samples came only from after the peak T cell response. Clonal diversity may have been underestimated, and the donors were mostly white British, with more females than males.

In the case of this clone: Its cognate antigen is unknown.

The CDR3 extends over 13 amino acids. CDR1 is MDHEN, CDR2 SYDVKM, per germline. The V end lost 10 bases, the J end lost 7 bases, and 19 bases lay between the germline ends. The assay was immunoSEQ multiplex PCR, and TCRdb's table has in-frame clones only and misses some. Here the sample spans 100,000 to 150,000 clones, about 85% being singletons. The sequences come from peripheral blood, collected 28 days after the second AZD1222 dose. The clonotype comes from an adult who received the AZD1222 COVID-19 vaccine. V gene TRBV28 combines with J gene TRBJ1-1, with unresolved D. The CDR3 nucleotides read TGTGCCACCATGCTCATCGGGTCCCATGAAGCTTTCTTT. Its protein product is CATMLIGSHEAFF.